This is a list of T cell receptor beta chains from one sample in a study of blood T cells in healthy people across ages. Each CDR3 protein is one row after TCRdb ran MiXCR on the 5' RACE reads. The sample comprises hundreds of thousands of distinct CDR3 sequences, about 52% of which are singletons, and roughly 30% rests with the top ten. Sequencing used blood. The receptors derive from a woman aged 55-70 years in good health. CDR3s include the opening cysteine and the closing phenylalanine or tryptophan. Fields, in order: J gene, clone size, V gene, D gene, CDR3 DNA, CDR3 protein. A D gene is named only where the DNA matches it firmly. Rows give clone size only sometimes, using once, few, many, or a class for an expanded clone.

>TRBJ1-1|few|TRBV6-1|TRBD1
TGTGCCAGCAGTGGAAACCCTGACAGGGAGGGCACTGAAGCTTTCTTT
CASSGNPDREGTEAFF
>TRBJ2-7|few|TRBV5-1|TRBD2
TGCGCCAGCAGCAATAGCGGGAATGGCGAGCAGTACTTC
CASSNSGNGEQYF
>TRBJ2-7|-|TRBV5-1|TRBD2
TGCGCCAGCAGCTTTACTAGCGGGAGCTTTAACTACGAGCAGTACTTC
CASSFTSGSFNYEQYF
>TRBJ1-2|few|TRBV29-1|-
TGCAGCGTTTCCCCCCGGGGGGGGCTCGAATATGGCTACACCTTC
CSVSPRGGLEYGYTF
>TRBJ2-7|-|TRBV10-3|TRBD2
TGTGCCATCAGTCCCCATTCCGGGAGGGCCAAAGAGCAGTACTTC
CAISPHSGRAKEQYF
>TRBJ2-6|many|TRBV4-2|-
TGTGCCAGCAGCCAATGGCTTTCAGGGTCAGGGGCCAACGTCCTGACTTTC
CASSQWLSGSGANVLTF
>TRBJ1-5|-|TRBV20-1|TRBD1
TGCAGTGCAGGACAGGGGAATAGCAATCAGCCCCAGCATTTT
CSAGQGNSNQPQHF
>TRBJ2-1|few|TRBV24-1|-
TGTGCCACCAGTGATAGCAACAGGGAAGTGAATGAGCAGTTCTTC
CATSDSNREVNEQFF
>TRBJ2-1|-|TRBV28|TRBD2
TGTGCCAGCAGGGTCGGCGGGAGGAAGGGGAATGAGCAGTTCTTC
CASRVGGRKGNEQFF
>TRBJ2-1|-|TRBV9|-
TGTGCCAGCAGCGTATTCGATTGGCTTAGCTCCTACAATGAGCAGTTCTTC
CASSVFDWLSSYNEQFF
>TRBJ2-7|-|TRBV29-1|-
TGCAGCGTTGTGGAACAGGGTTTTCGCGACGAGCAGTACTTC
CSVVEQGFRDEQYF
>TRBJ1-2|few|TRBV9|-
TGTGCCAGCAGCGTAGAGGGCAGGGTGGACTATGGCTACACCTTC
CASSVEGRVDYGYTF
>TRBJ1-2|-|TRBV10-3|-
TGTGCCATCAGTGAGTCGACAAGCTACACCTTC
CAISESTSYTF
>TRBJ1-1|-|TRBV15|-
TGTGCCACCAGCAGAGAGGTGACAGGCCATGAAGCTTTCTTT
CATSREVTGHEAFF
>TRBJ2-1|-|TRBV4-1|TRBD1
TGCGCCAGCAGCCAAGAGGGACAGGGGAATTTCAATGAGCAGTTCTTC
CASSQEGQGNFNEQFF
>TRBJ2-3|few|TRBV20-1|-
TGCAGTGCTAGAGAACCCGGGACCGCCGGGACGCAGTATTTT
CSAREPGTAGTQYF
>TRBJ2-7|-|TRBV6-2/TRBV6-3|-
TGTGCCAGCAGTTACCGCTCCTACAATGAGCAGTACTTC
CASSYRSYNEQYF
>TRBJ1-1|-|TRBV18|TRBD1
TGTGCCAGCTCACCAGGCACAGGGGTCGACACTGAAGCTTTCTTT
CASSPGTGVDTEAFF
>TRBJ2-7|-|TRBV15|TRBD2
TGTGCCACCAGCCGGACTAGCGAGCCCTACGAGCAGTACTTC
CATSRTSEPYEQYF
>TRBJ2-3|many|TRBV20-1|TRBD1
TGCAGTGCTCACAGGGGGGGCACAGATACGCAGTATTTT
CSAHRGGTDTQYF
>TRBJ2-7|few|TRBV27|-
TGTGCCAGCAGTCTCCATAACCACCCCGAGCAGTACTTC
CASSLHNHPEQYF
>TRBJ2-1|-|TRBV20-1|-
TGCAGTGCCCTGGACAGAAGCTCCTGCAATGAGCAGTTCTTC
CSALDRSSCNEQFF
>TRBJ1-2|-|TRBV7-8|TRBD1
TGTGCCAGCAGCCATGGACAGGGAAAATATGGCTACACCTTC
CASSHGQGKYGYTF
>TRBJ2-3|-|TRBV7-8|TRBD2
TGTGCCAGCAGCTTACTTGGCGGGAGGGCAACAGATACGCAGTATTTT
CASSLLGGRATDTQYF
>TRBJ2-7|-|TRBV5-1|-
TGCGCCAGCAGCCCGGGTAACACAGGGTTCTACGAGCAGTACTTC
CASSPGNTGFYEQYF
>TRBJ2-1|few|TRBV14|TRBD2
TGTGCCAGCAGCTCTCGGACTAGCGGGATGAGCTCCTACAATGAGCAGTTCTTC
CASSSRTSGMSSYNEQFF
>TRBJ2-5|-|TRBV6-4|-
TGTGCCAGCAGTGAGGACGGGGGAGAGACCCAGTACTTC
CASSEDGGETQYF
>TRBJ2-7|-|TRBV9|TRBD1
TGTGCCAGCAGCGTAGGACAGGGGGTTGAGCAGTACTTC
CASSVGQGVEQYF
>TRBJ2-1|few|TRBV29-1|TRBD2
TGCAGCGCTGAAGGACTAGCGGGACACAATGAGCAGTTCTTC
CSAEGLAGHNEQFF
>TRBJ2-1|-|TRBV4-3|TRBD1
TGCGCCAGCAGCTACAGGGGGCAGTTCTTC
CASSYRGQFF
>TRBJ2-7|-|TRBV7-2|-
TGTGCCAGCAGGCGACTAGGACAGGCCTACGAGCAGTACTTC
CASRRLGQAYEQYF
>TRBJ2-5|-|TRBV3-1|TRBD2
TGTGCCAGCAGCCTACGACTAGCTGGGAATAAAGAGACCCAGTACTTC
CASSLRLAGNKETQYF
>TRBJ2-2|once|TRBV29-1|-
TGCAGCGTTGGAAGCGGTTTGAACACCGGGGAGCCGTTTTTT
CSVGSGLNTGEPFF
>TRBJ2-7|-|TRBV5-5|-
TGTGCCAGCAGCTTGTATCAGGGGATCACCTACGAGCAGTACTTC
CASSLYQGITYEQYF
>TRBJ1-2|few|TRBV29-1|-
TGCAGCGTTGCCCGGACAGTAGGCTACACCTTC
CSVARTVGYTF
>TRBJ1-5|once|TRBV28|-
TGTGCCAGCAGCATGCAGCAGCCCCAGCATTTT
CASSMQQPQHF
>TRBJ2-3|-|TRBV18|TRBD2
TGTGCCAGCTCACCGGACGGACTAGTACTCACAGATACGCAGTATTTT
CASSPDGLVLTDTQYF
>TRBJ2-1|-|TRBV7-2|-
TGTGCCAGCAGCACCCTCCGGGACATCGATGAGCAGTTCTTC
CASSTLRDIDEQFF
>TRBJ2-3|-|TRBV27|-
TGTGCCAGCCATCCACTAGCCTACCTAGCAGATACGCAGTATTTT
CASHPLAYLADTQYF
>TRBJ2-7|many|TRBV10-3|-
TGTGCCATCAGCACCGACGGATCCTACGAGCAGTACTTC
CAISTDGSYEQYF